This paragraph reports one T cell receptor beta chain. Measured with immunoSEQ multiplex PCR; TCRdb has only the in-frame clones, and not every one. The sample yields approximately 110,000 clones, 75% to 90% seen once. This sample was taken from a study of T cell responses to AZD1222 COVID-19 vaccine. Trimming at V came to 6 bases and at J to 2 bases, leaving 11 bases not matched to a gene. There are 15 residues in the CDR3. The germline CDR1 and CDR2 sequences are SGHNT and YYREEE (reference sequence). The clonotype comes from an adult who received the AZD1222 COVID-19 vaccine. Sequenced here: peripheral blood, sampled 28 days after the second AZD1222 dose. This chain connects TRBV5-4 to TRBJ2-7, with 7 bases aligning to TRBD1. CDR3 DNA: TGTGCCAGCACCCCCGCCGGGCAGGGGGCCTACGAGCAGTACTTC. Translation: CASTPAGQGAYEQYF. Filled out from reference TRBV5-4 and TRBJ2-7, the complete variable domain reads ETGVTQSPTHLIKTRGQQVTLRCSSQSGHNTVSWYQQALGQGPQFIFQYYREEENGRGNFPPRFSGLQFPNYSSELNVNALELDDSALYLCASTPAGQGAYEQYFGPGTRLTVT.